This TCR beta chain came from a study of shared clonotypes between healthy human individuals. Across the study: For every donor, three CD4 naive, three CD4 memory, two CD8 naive and one CD8 memory plates were used.

In regard to this clone: Its antigen is undetermined.

This table comes from immunoSEQ multiplex PCR, and its TCRdb copy is limited to in-frame clones, with some not included. The table records under 2,500,000 clones, under 97% of them present only once. This CDR3 has 14 amino acids. Germline loops: CDR1 SGHDN, CDR2 FVKESK. V lost 4 bases, J lost 13 bases, and 20 bases lay in between. Study-wide results and limits: Non-shared clonotypes showed lower generation probabilities than clonotypes common to all four donors.

The chain joins TRBV14 to TRBJ2-1; a weak D match, TRBD2 (5 bases). The sample was naive CD4+ T cells sorted from blood. As for subset: CD45RA+ positively selected. This clonotype originated in a man younger than 35 in good health. CDR3 amino acids: CASSPRIDARTQFF. CDR3 bases: TGTGCCAGCAGCCCACGTATCGACGCGCGGACTCAGTTCTTC.